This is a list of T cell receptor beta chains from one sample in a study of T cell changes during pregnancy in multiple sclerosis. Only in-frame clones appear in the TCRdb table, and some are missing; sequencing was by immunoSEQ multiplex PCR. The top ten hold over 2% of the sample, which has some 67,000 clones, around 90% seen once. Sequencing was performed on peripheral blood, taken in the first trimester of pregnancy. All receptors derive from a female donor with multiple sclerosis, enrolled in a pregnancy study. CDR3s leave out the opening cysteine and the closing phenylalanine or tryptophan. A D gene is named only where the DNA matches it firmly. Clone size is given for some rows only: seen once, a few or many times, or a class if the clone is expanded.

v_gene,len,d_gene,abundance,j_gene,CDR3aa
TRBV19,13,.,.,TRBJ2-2,ASTMGRLHTGELF
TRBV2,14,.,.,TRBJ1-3,ASSEIGRVAGNTIY
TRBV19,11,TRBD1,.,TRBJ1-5,ASSGTGVQPQH
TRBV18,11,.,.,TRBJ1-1,ASSRERDTEAF
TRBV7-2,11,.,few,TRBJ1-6,APPGQRNSPLH
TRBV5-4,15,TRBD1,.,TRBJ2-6,ASSTGQRSVTANVLT
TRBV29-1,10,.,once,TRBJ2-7,SAGDSHYEQY
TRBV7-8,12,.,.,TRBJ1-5,ASSATGPGQPQH
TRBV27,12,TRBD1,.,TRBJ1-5,ASSRTGVNQPQH
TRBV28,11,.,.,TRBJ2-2,ASNSRGSGELF
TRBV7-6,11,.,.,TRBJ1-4,ASSLGLNEKLF
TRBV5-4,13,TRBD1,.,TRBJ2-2,ASSLARGRTGELF
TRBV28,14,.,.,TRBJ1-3,ASSSASGISGNTIY
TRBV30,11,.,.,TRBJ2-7,AWSRDGTNEQY
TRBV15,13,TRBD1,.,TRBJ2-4,ATSSLGQLKNIQY
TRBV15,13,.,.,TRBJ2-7,ATSRDLSRVYEQY
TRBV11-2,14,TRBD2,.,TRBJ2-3,ASSLPPSGMLDTQY
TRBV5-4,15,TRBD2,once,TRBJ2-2,ASSFPSGGAITGELF
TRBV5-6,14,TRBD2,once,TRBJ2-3,ASSFRPGTRSDTQY
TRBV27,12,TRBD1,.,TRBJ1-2,ASSMLTGRYGYT
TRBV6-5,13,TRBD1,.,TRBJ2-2,ASSYTDRDTGELF
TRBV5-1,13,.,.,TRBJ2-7,ASSLSSGHSYEQY
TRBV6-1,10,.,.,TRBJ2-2,ASTAAFGELF
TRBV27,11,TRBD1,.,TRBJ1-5,ASSRDRNQPQH
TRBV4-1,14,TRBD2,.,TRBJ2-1,ASSQSRGGRTNEQF
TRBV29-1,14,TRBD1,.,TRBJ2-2,SVETDRGRGLGELF
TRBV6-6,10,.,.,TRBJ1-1,ASSYTNTEAF
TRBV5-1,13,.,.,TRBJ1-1,ASSLDIGRNTEAF
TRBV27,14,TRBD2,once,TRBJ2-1,ASTREGGGSYNEQF
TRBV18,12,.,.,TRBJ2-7,ASSPLGQIYEQY
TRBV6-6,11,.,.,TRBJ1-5,ASSYQGAQPQH
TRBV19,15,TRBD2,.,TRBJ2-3,ASSITLLAGGTDTQY
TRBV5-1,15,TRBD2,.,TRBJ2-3,ASSPGTSGRGGDTQY
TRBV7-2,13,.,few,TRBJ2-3,ASSLALGRSDTQY
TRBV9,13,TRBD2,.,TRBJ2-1,ASSVGAGGYNEQF
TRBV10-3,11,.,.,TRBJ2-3,AISSSSTDTQY
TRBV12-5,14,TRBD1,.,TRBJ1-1,ASGLVVGQSNTEAF
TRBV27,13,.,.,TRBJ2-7,ASSLYALSSYEQY
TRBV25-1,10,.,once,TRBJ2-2,ASRQGTGELF
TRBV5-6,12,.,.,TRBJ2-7,ASSLGGSSYEQY
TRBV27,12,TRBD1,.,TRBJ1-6,ASARQGPYSPLH